This TCR beta chain was retrieved from a study of blood T cell repertoires in COVID-19. About the study: The cDNA or gDNA used as material had been derived from T cells, B-cell-depleted T cells, or PBMCs.

V dropped 6 bases and J dropped 3 bases, with 14 bases sitting between them. The germline V gene encodes CDR1 MGHDK and CDR2 SYGVNS. The CDR3 covers 14 residues. Clones were sequenced by immunoSEQ multiplex PCR, and TCRdb holds only the in-frame ones, with some missing. The repertoire holds roughly 290,000 clones, with 80% to 90% as singletons. The specimen sequenced was peripheral blood. J is TRBJ1-1 and V is TRBV25-1, with D perhaps TRBD1 (6 bases). The source is a woman aged 50 to 60 who had recovered from COVID-19. The CDR3 coding sequence is TGTGCCAGCAGGTCGGGGGGCGAGTACACTGAAGCTTTCTTT. Its protein is CASRSGGEYTEAFF.